This is a list of T cell receptor beta chains from one sample in a study of Ad26.COV2.S vaccination and SARS-CoV-2 variants. Data came from immunoSEQ multiplex PCR; TCRdb stores just in-frame clones and leaves some out. The sample includes 300,000 to 400,000 clones, about 91% seen only once; the top ten take around 4%. The input for sequencing was peripheral blood, taken after recovery from COVID-19. The source of these receptors is a human donor who had recovered from COVID-19. The CDR3 runs from the conserved cysteine through the conserved F or W. D genes are given only for firm matches. Part of the rows lack a size; the others show once, few, many or a class for expanded clones.

V	D	size	J	length	CDR3	DNA
TRBV19	.	once	TRBJ2-5	17	CASSRVRSGTWGETQYF	TGTGCCAGTAGTAGAGTACGTTCAGGAACCTGGGGGGAGACCCAGTACTTC
TRBV5-1	.	.	TRBJ1-6	14	CASSLTDSGSPLHF	TGCGCCAGCAGCTTGACTGACAGTGGTTCACCCCTCCACTTT
TRBV5-1	.	.	TRBJ1-1	14	CASSSGGMNTEAFF	TGCGCCAGCAGCTCGGGTGGGATGAACACTGAAGCTTTCTTT
TRBV9	.	.	TRBJ2-1	15	CASSVGRREHNEQFF	TGTGCCAGCAGCGTAGGACGGAGGGAGCACAATGAGCAGTTCTTC
TRBV7-6	.	.	TRBJ1-6	18	CASSPSGTALNLWSPLHF	TGTGCCAGCAGCCCCTCCGGGACGGCCCTCAATCTTTGGTCACCCCTCCACTTT
TRBV13	.	once	TRBJ2-3	13	CASSLGGPDTQYF	TGTGCCAGCAGCTTAGGCGGCCCAGATACGCAGTATTTT
TRBV10-3	.	.	TRBJ1-2	14	CAISGGGVGNGYTF	TGTGCCATCAGTGGAGGGGGGGTTGGCAATGGCTACACCTTC
TRBV6-2/TRBV6-3	.	once	TRBJ1-1	12	CASSRWDGEAFF	TGTGCCAGCAGTCGTTGGGATGGTGAAGCTTTCTTT
TRBV7-6	.	.	TRBJ2-2	14	CASSLARVDGELFF	TGTGCCAGCAGCTTAGCGCGGGTGGACGGGGAGCTGTTTTTT
TRBV12-3/TRBV12-4	.	.	TRBJ1-1	13	CASTQGAITEAFF	TGTGCCAGCACTCAAGGGGCCATCACTGAAGCTTTCTTT
TRBV12-3/TRBV12-4	.	.	TRBJ1-5	12	CASSRGGPPQHF	TGTGCCAGCAGTCGGGGGGGTCCGCCCCAGCATTTT
TRBV9	.	.	TRBJ1-2	15	CASSVGESLYYGYTF	TGTGCCAGCAGCGTAGGGGAGTCTCTTTATTATGGCTACACCTTC
TRBV3-1/TRBV3-2	.	.	TRBJ1-1	15	CASSQDWQTNTEAFF	TGTGCCAGCAGCCAAGATTGGCAGACTAACACTGAAGCTTTCTTT
TRBV6-1	.	.	TRBJ2-7	18	CASSEKGTLMGATYEQYF	TGTGCCAGCAGTGAAAAGGGGACTTTAATGGGGGCGACCTACGAGCAGTACTTC
TRBV15	TRBD1	.	TRBJ1-2	16	CATSRELVGGDFGYTF	TGTGCCACCAGCAGAGAGTTAGTAGGGGGCGATTTTGGCTACACCTTC
TRBV7-2	.	.	TRBJ2-7	15	CASSSWGASSYEQYF	TGTGCCAGCAGCTCATGGGGGGCGAGCTCCTACGAGCAGTACTTC
TRBV21-1	.	.	TRBJ2-7	15	CASSKGDSGFYEQYF	TGTGCCAGCAGCAAAGGAGACTCGGGTTTCTACGAGCAGTACTTC
TRBV14	.	.	TRBJ1-1	15	CASSQSLGFNTEAFF	TGTGCCAGCAGCCAATCTTTGGGCTTTAACACTGAAGCTTTCTTT
TRBV5-1	.	.	TRBJ2-1	14	CASSLVRANNEQFF	TGCGCCAGCAGCTTGGTTCGGGCTAACAATGAGCAGTTCTTC
TRBV4-1	.	.	TRBJ1-5	13	CASSDAARLPQHF	TGCGCCAGCAGCGATGCCGCTCGTTTGCCCCAGCATTTT